This T cell receptor beta chain appears in the sequencing data of a study of T-cell memory formation after mild COVID-19. MiXCR, applied by TCRdb to the 5' RACE reads, yields one record per CDR3 protein. The sample has 450,000 to 700,000 distinct CDR3 sequences, approximately 19% seen once. CDR1 SEHNR and CDR2 FQNEAQ come from the germline V gene (reference sequence). V shed 0 bases and J shed 6 bases, with 9 bases lying between them. CDR3 length: 13 residues. Sequenced: PBMCs or a T cell subset sorted from them (not recorded which). V is TRBV7-9 and J is TRBJ2-7; D unclear. The TCR was taken from an adult woman who had mild COVID-19 (a few samples of this study predate the infection). Cell type and time point are not known. The CDR3 coding sequence is TGTGCCAGCAGCTTAGCGGCCCGTGGCGAGCAGTACTTC. This encodes CASSLAARGEQYF.